This entry lists 10 T cell receptor beta chains sequenced from one sample in a study of Ad26.COV2.S vaccination and SARS-CoV-2 variants. Sample treatment: about 20 received Ad26.COV2.S at low or high dose, single or two shots; several received placebo; per-sample allocation not given. The samples were gathered on day 63 after the first injection of vaccine or placebo. TCRdb's table, derived via immunoSEQ multiplex PCR, lists solely in-frame clones and lacks some. The sample holds fewer than 400,000 clones, almost 90% seen once. This material consisted of peripheral blood, taken in a trial of Ad26.COV2.S vaccine versus placebo. The receptors were sampled from a person aged 18-60 years who received the Ad26.COV2.S COVID-19 vaccine or a placebo.

The chain links TRBV6-2 or TRBV6-3 to TRBJ1-5; tentative D call: TRBD1 (5 bases). From germline, CDR1 is MNHEY and CDR2 SVGEGT. V was pared by 2 bases and J by 3 bases, with 11 bases between. The CDR3 loop spans 15 amino acids. In DNA form, the CDR3 reads TGTGCCAGCAGTTACCCGGAAGGGGCCAATCAGCCCCAGCATTTT. Its protein is CASSYPEGANQPQHF.

This chain joins TRBV7-2 and TRBJ1-5; 10 positions match TRBD1. The CDR3 length is 17 residues. The germline V gene encodes CDR1 SGHTA and CDR2 FQGNSA. V shed 3 bases and J 11 bases; nucleotides not matched to a gene: 16. For the CDR3, the DNA is TGTGCCAGCAGCTTGTCGTTGGGACAGGGGCAAAGTAGGGCCCAGCATTTT. Amino acid sequence: CASSLSLGQGQSRAQHF.

The chain uses TRBV6-2 or TRBV6-3 and TRBJ1-2, with a possible D match to TRBD1 (6 bases). The ends were cut back, 2 bases at V and 0 bases at J, with 22 bases in the middle. CDR3 length equals 19 residues. CDR1 MNHEY and CDR2 SVGEGT come from the germline V gene. CDR3 sequence reads: CASSYGESREGDANYGYTF. The CDR3 DNA reads TGTGCCAGCAGTTACGGAGAATCCAGGGAGGGGGATGCTAACTATGGCTACACCTTC.

The chain couples TRBV15 to TRBJ1-4, with 10 bases fitting TRBD1. V trimming: 0 bases; J trimming: 7 bases; junction bases outside the gene matches: 5. Germline V gives CDR1 LNHNV, CDR2 YYDKDF (reference sequence). The CDR3 spans 16 residues. CDR3 coding DNA: TGTGCCACCAGCAGAGATTCGACAGGGGGCTCTGAAAAACTGTTTTTT. This encodes CATSRDSTGGSEKLFF.

The chain is built from TRBV9 and TRBJ2-3; 9 bases fit TRBD2. Germline V lookup: CDR1 SGDLS, CDR2 YYNGEE. CDR3 length equals 15 residues. With 3 bases clipped from V and 4 bases from J, the junction kept 6 bases outside the gene matches. In DNA, the CDR3 is TGTGCCAGCAGCGGTAGCGGGAGTGCAGCAGATACGCAGTATTTT. Its translation is CASSGSGSAADTQYF.

The CDR3 nucleotides are TGTGCCAGCAGCCAAGAGGTTACCTTCTCTGGAAACACCATATATTTT. It is translated as CASSQEVTFSGNTIYF. The rearrangement joins TRBV3-1 (or the pseudogene TRBV3-2) to TRBJ1-3; no definite D call. There are 16 residues in the CDR3. Germline V gene sequence: CDR1 LGHDT, CDR2 YNNKEL (reference sequence). V was shortened by 0 bases and J by 0 bases, with 9 bases between the two germline ends.

V usage is TRBV5-1 and J usage is TRBJ2-2; TRBD1 matches at 10 bases. CDR1 and CDR2 (germline): SGHRS, YFSETQ. The CDR3 length is 18 residues. J lost 1 base, V lost 3 bases, and 9 bases had no gene match. CDR3 region: CASSSRTGGFRNTGELFF. CDR3 nucleotides: TGCGCCAGCAGCTCCCGGACAGGGGGATTTCGGAACACCGGGGAGCTGTTTTTT.

The genes are TRBV7-9 and TRBJ1-1; no clear D. Germline V gives CDR1 SEHNR, CDR2 FQNEAQ (reference sequence). V was pared by 6 bases and J by 3 bases, with 11 bases between. There are 13 residues in the CDR3. The CDR3 nucleotides read TGTGCCAGCAGTCCCACAAGATACACTGAAGCTTTCTTT. Amino acids: CASSPTRYTEAFF.

This clone occurred many times. The chain has TRBV7-3 and TRBJ1-6, with 8 bases lining up with TRBD1. CDR3 length: 15 amino acids. Germline lookup yields CDR1 SGHTA and CDR2 FQGTGA. Unmatched junction bases numbered 8, after V lost 3 bases and J lost 10 bases. The CDR3, as DNA: TGTGCCAGCAGCTTGACAGGGGAGGGAAACTCACCCCTCCACTTT. Translation gives CASSLTGEGNSPLHF.

V and J are TRBV3-1 (or the pseudogene TRBV3-2) and TRBJ2-1; D gene uncertain. Germline V lookup: CDR1 LGHDT, CDR2 YNNKEL (reference sequence). The germline V and J ends were trimmed by 4 bases and 8 bases, with 15 bases remaining between them. The CDR3 is 14 amino acids. In DNA form, the CDR3 reads TGTGCCAGCAGCCGCGAGGAGAACCGGGATGAGCAGTTCTTC. Protein sequence: CASSREENRDEQFF.